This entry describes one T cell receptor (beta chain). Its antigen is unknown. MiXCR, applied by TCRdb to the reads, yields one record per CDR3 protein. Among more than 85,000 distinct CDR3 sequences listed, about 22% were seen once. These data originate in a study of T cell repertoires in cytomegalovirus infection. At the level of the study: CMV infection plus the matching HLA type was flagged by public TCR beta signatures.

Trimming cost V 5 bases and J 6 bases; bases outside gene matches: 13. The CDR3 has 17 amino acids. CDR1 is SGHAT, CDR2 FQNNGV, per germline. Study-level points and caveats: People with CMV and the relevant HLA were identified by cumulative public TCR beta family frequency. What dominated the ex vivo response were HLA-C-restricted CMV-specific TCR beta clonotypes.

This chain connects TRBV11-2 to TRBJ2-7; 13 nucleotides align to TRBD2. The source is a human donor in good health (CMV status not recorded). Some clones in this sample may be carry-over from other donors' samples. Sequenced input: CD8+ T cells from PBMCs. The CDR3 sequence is CASSVTSGRALEGEQYF. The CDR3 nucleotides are TGTGCCAGCAGCGTTACTAGCGGGAGGGCCTTGGAGGGCGAGCAGTACTTC. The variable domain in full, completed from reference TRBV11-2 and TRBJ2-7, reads EAGVAQSPRYKIIEKRQSVAFWCNPISGHATLYWYQQILGQGPKLLIQFQNNGVVDDSQLPKDRFSAERLKGVDSTLKIQPAKLEDSAVYLCASSVTSGRALEGEQYFGPGTRLTVT.